This T cell receptor (beta chain) was identified in a study of shared clonotypes between healthy human individuals. As defined, naive CD8 cells were CD45RO-negative and positively selected for CCR7, with terminally differentiated effector memory CD45RA+ cells excluded. On sorted subsets, replicate PCRs used about 0.2 ug DNA, or roughly 30,000 T cell genomes. Assay: immunoSEQ multiplex PCR; the TCRdb copy retains only in-frame clones and omits some. The data show more than 2 million clones, just under 95% seen once. CDR1 SGDLS and CDR2 YYNGEE come from the germline V gene. V lost 4 bases to trimming and J lost 0 bases, with 17 bases between them. The CDR3 has 16 amino acids.

The chain links TRBV9 to TRBJ2-7; a possible D gene is TRBD2 (6 bases). The receptor comes from a man aged 18 to 29 in good health. Some clones in this sample may be carry-over from other donors' samples. What was sequenced was naive CD8+ T cells from PBMCs. CDR3 DNA sequence: TGTGCCAGCAGCCCAGCCCCGGGACTCACCTCCTACGAGCAGTACTTC. Amino acids: CASSPAPGLTSYEQYF. The full variable domain, in which reference TRBV9 and TRBJ2-7 provide the parts outside the CDR3, is DSGVTQTPKHLITATGQRVTLRCSPRSGDLSVYWYQQSLDQGLQFLIQYYNGEERAKGNILERFSAQQFPDLHSELNLSSLELGDSALYFCASSPAPGLTSYEQYFGPGTRLTVT.